These T cell receptor beta chains were read from a single sample in a study of shared clonotypes between healthy human individuals. The data were produced by immunoSEQ multiplex PCR, yet TCRdb's version contains in-frame clones alone and is incomplete. The table shows under 1,900,000 clones, with 98% to 99% occurring only once. The specimen was naive CD4+ T cells sorted from blood. The source of these receptors is a man under 40 in good health. Both conserved end residues are part of each CDR3. D genes are given only for firm matches. Clone size is stated in some rows and not others, as once, few, many or a class when expanded.

TRBJ1-2 TRBV5-5 once - TGTGCCAGCAGCTTGGGGGGCCCCGGATCCTATGGCTACACCTTC CASSLGGPGSYGYTF
TRBJ2-1 TRBV6-1 - TRBD1 TGTGCCAGCTGTCGACAGGGGCCCGCATATGAGCAGTTCTTC CASCRQGPAYEQFF
TRBJ2-3 TRBV6-6 - TRBD1 TGTGCCAGCAGGTCGGGACAGCTCACAGATACGCAGTATTTT CASRSGQLTDTQYF
TRBJ1-1 TRBV10-3 - - TGTGCCATCAGTCCAGGTAACACTGAAGCTTTCTTT CAISPGNTEAFF
TRBJ2-7 TRBV19 - TRBD2 TGTGCCAGTACCACTAGCGGGAGTAGGTACGAGCAGTACTTC CASTTSGSRYEQYF
TRBJ2-6 TRBV13 once - TGTGCCAGCAGCCCGAGGGACCGCCTGTCCTCTGGGGCCAACGTCCTGACTTTC CASSPRDRLSSGANVLTF
TRBJ2-3 TRBV7-2 - - TGTGCCAGCAAGCTACAGGGTTGGGGCACAGATACGCAGTATTTT CASKLQGWGTDTQYF
TRBJ2-7 TRBV13 - TRBD1 TGTGCCAGCAGCTTACTACAGGGGGCGACAGGGGAGCAGTACTTC CASSLLQGATGEQYF
TRBJ1-1 TRBV7-6 - TRBD1 TGTGCCAGCAGCCGAAACTCCACAGGGGGCACTGAAGCTTTCTTT CASSRNSTGGTEAFF
TRBJ1-1 TRBV18 once - TGTGCCAGCTCACCAAAGGCTGGGACTGAAGCTTTCTTT CASSPKAGTEAFF
TRBJ2-7 TRBV10-3 - TRBD2 TGTGCCATCAGTGAGCCCCGCCGGGGGGGGTGGCAGTACTTC CAISEPRRGGWQYF
TRBJ2-2 TRBV5-1 - TRBD1 TGCGCCAGCAGCTTGTCACAGGGGAGCACCGGGGAGCTGTTTTTT CASSLSQGSTGELFF
TRBJ2-3 TRBV5-4 once TRBD1 TGTGCCAGCAGCTCCGGGACAGGGGCCGGTCAGGGTACGCAGTATTTT CASSSGTGAGQGTQYF
TRBJ2-7 TRBV7-2 - - TGTGCCAGCAGCTTAGTAGTTGACTACGAGCAGTACTTC CASSLVVDYEQYF
TRBJ2-7 TRBV5-1 - TRBD1 TGCGCCAGCAAACTTGGAACAGGGGGCTCCTACGAGCAGTACTTC CASKLGTGGSYEQYF
TRBJ2-1 TRBV6-1 - - TGTGCCAGCAGTCATCCGGCGGGTGAGCAGTTCTTC CASSHPAGEQFF
TRBJ2-1 TRBV7-8 - TRBD2 TGTGCCAGCAGCTTAGGGCCTTTCCGGGAGGGAGGCAATGAGCAGTTCTTC CASSLGPFREGGNEQFF
TRBJ2-7 TRBV11-2 - TRBD2 TGTGCCAGCAGCCCCCGGGCGGGAGCGACCTACGAGCAGTACTTC CASSPRAGATYEQYF
TRBJ2-5 TRBV28 once - TGTGCCAGCAAACAAGTAGGACGGAGACAAGAGACCCAGTACTTC CASKQVGRRQETQYF
TRBJ1-1 TRBV11-2 - TRBD1 TGTGCCAGCAGCTGGGGACAGACGAACACTGAAGCTTTCTTT CASSWGQTNTEAFF